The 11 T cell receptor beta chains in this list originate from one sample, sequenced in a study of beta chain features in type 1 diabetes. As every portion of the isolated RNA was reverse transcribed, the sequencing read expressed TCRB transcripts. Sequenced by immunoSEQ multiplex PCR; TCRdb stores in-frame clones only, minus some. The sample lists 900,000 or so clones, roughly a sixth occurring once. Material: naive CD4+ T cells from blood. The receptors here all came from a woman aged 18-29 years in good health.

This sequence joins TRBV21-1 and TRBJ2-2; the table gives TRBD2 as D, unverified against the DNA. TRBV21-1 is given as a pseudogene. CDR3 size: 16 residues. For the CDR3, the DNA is TGTGCCAGCAGCAATTTTTTCGGGTGGAACACCGGGGAGCTGTTTTTT. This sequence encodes CASSNFFGWNTGELFF.

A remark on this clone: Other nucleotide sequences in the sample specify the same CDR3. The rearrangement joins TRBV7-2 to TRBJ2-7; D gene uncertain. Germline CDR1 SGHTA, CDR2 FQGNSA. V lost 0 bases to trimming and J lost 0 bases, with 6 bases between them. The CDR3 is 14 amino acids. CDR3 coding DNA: TGTGCCAGCAGCTTAGCAGATGGCTCCTACGAGCAGTACTTC. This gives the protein CASSLADGSYEQYF.

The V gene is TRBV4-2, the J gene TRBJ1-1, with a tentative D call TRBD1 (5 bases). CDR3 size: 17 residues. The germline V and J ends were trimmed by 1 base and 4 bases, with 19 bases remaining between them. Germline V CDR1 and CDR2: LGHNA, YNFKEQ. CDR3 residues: CASSQGSYGAFSTEAFF. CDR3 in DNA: TGTGCCAGCAGCCAAGGATCATACGGGGCTTTTAGCACTGAAGCTTTCTTT.

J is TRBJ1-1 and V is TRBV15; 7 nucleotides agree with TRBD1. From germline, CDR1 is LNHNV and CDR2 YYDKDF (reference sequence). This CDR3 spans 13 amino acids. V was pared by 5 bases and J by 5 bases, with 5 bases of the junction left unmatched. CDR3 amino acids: CATSPGGRTEAFF. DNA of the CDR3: TGTGCCACCAGCCCAGGGGGGCGGACTGAAGCTTTCTTT.

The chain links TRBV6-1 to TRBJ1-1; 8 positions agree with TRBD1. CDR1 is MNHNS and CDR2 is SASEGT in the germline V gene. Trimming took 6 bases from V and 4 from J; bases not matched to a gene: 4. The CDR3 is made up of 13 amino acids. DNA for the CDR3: TGTGCCAGCAGGCGACAGGGGAGCACTGAAGCTTTCTTT. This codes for CASRRQGSTEAFF.

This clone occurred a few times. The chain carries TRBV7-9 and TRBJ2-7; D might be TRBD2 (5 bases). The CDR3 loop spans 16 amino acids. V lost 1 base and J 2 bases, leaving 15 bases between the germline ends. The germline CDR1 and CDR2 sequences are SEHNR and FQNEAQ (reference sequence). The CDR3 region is CASSLDERKATYEQYF. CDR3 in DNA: TGTGCCAGCAGCTTAGACGAGCGGAAGGCCACCTACGAGCAGTACTTC.

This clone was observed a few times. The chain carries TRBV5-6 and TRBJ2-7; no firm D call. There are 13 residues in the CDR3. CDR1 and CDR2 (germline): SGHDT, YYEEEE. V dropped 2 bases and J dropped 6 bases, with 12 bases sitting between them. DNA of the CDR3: TGTGCCAGCAGCTTTAGAGTCTCCGGCGAGCAGTACTTC. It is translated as CASSFRVSGEQYF.

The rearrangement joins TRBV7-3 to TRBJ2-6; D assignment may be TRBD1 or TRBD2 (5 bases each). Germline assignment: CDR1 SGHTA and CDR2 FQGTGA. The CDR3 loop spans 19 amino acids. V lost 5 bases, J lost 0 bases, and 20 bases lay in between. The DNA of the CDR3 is TGTGCCAGCAGCCCAAACCAAAGGGACCCCGCCTCTGGGGCCAACGTCCTGACTTTC. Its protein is CASSPNQRDPASGANVLTF.

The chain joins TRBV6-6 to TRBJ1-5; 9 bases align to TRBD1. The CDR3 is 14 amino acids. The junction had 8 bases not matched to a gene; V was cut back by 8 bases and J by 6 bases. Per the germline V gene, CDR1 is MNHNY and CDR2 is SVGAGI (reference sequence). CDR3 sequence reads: CASGPTGGSQPQHF. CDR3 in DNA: TGTGCCAGCGGCCCAACAGGGGGCTCTCAGCCCCAGCATTTT.

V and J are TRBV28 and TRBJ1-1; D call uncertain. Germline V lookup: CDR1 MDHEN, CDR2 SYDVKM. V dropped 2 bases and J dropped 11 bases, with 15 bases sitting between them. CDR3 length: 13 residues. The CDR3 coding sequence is TGTGCCAGCAGTTTACCGTCCCGGGCTCGCGCTTTCTTT. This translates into CASSLPSRARAFF.

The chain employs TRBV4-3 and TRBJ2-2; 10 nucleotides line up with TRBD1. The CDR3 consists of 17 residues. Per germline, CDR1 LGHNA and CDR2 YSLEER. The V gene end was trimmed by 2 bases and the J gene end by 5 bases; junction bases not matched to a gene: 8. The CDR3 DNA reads TGCGCCAGCAGCCAATCTCCGGGACAGGGGTTTACCGGGGAGCTGTTTTTT. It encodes CASSQSPGQGFTGELFF.